This record looks at one T cell receptor (beta chain) sequence and its context. This entry comes from a study of control samples from healthy donors and cancer patients. Sequenced by immunoSEQ multiplex PCR; TCRdb stores in-frame clones only, minus some. The table shows approximately 84,000 clones, with roughly 78% occurring only once. The CDR3 contains 14 residues. Germline V lookup: CDR1 SGHRS, CDR2 YFSETQ. V was pared by 5 bases and J by 3 bases, with 7 bases of the junction left unmatched. Input material: blood. The chain employs TRBV5-1 and TRBJ1-2, with 7 bases aligning to TRBD1. The receptor comes from a woman in her fifties or sixties in good health. The DNA for the CDR3 is TGCGCCAGCAGAGAGACAGGGATGGACTATGGCTACACCTTC. Residues: CASRETGMDYGYTF. The full variable domain, rest sourced from reference TRBV5-1 and TRBJ1-2, is KAGVTQTPRYLIKTRGQQVTLSCSPISGHRSVSWYQQTPGQGLQFLFEYFSETQRNKGNFPGRFSGRQFSNSRSEMNVSTLELGDSALYLCASRETGMDYGYTFGSGTRLTVV.